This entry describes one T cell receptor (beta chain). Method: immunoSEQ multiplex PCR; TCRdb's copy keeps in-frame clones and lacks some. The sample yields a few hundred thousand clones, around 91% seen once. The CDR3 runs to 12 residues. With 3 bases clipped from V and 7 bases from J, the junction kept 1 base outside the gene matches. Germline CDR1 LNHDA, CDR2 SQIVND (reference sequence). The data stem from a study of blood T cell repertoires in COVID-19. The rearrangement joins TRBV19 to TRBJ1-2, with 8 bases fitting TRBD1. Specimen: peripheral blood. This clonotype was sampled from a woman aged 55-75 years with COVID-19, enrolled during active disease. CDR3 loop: CASSMDRVGYTF. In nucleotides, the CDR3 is TGTGCCAGTAGTATGGACAGGGTTGGCTACACCTTC. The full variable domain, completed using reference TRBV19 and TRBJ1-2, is DGGITQSPKYLFRKEGQNVTLSCEQNLNHDAMYWYRQDPGQGLRLIYYSQIVNDFQKGDIAEGYSVSREKKESFPLTVTSAQKNPTAFYLCASSMDRVGYTFGSGTRLTVV.